The 26 T cell receptor beta chains below were found in one sample sequenced in a study of blood T cell repertoires in COVID-19. Profiled with immunoSEQ multiplex PCR; TCRdb holds only in-frame clones, not every one. The sample includes around 150,000 clones, 75% to 85% of them seen just once. Sequencing was performed on PBMCs or T cells enriched from blood (not recorded which). These receptors all come from an older woman who had recovered from COVID-19.

The chain combines TRBV7-2 with TRBJ2-5, with D possibly TRBD1 on 6 matching bases. CDR3 length equals 15 residues. V shed 7 bases and J shed 4 bases, with 19 bases lying between them. Germline loops: CDR1 SGHTA, CDR2 FQGNSA. This CDR3 reads CASTYSRGGRETQYF. The DNA of the CDR3 is TGTGCCAGCACCTATTCTAGAGGGGGAAGAGAGACCCAGTACTTC.

The DNA for the CDR3 is TGTGCCAGCAGTTACTCGACGGGGGGGCAATCAGATACGCAGTATTTT. It is translated as CASSYSTGGQSDTQYF. The chain combines TRBV6-5 with TRBJ2-3; 8 bases agree with TRBD2. V trimming: 0 bases; J trimming: 4 bases; junction bases outside the gene matches: 6. CDR1 is MNHEY, CDR2 SVGAGI, per germline. The CDR3 spans 16 residues.

The J gene is TRBJ2-7, the V gene TRBV5-1; tentatively, D is TRBD1 (6 bases). The CDR3 sequence is 15 residues long. Germline-derived CDR1 and CDR2 are SGHRS and YFSETQ. V dropped 4 bases and J dropped 5 bases, with 19 bases sitting between them. CDR3 DNA sequence: TGCGCCAGCAGCCAGGCCCCAGGGGAAAACAACGAGCAGTACTTC. Translation gives CASSQAPGENNEQYF.

The rearrangement joins TRBV2 to TRBJ2-7; 8 nucleotides agree with TRBD1. V gave up 3 bases and J gave up 3 bases; unmatched junction bases: 10. CDR1 is SNHLY and CDR2 is FYNNEI in the germline V gene. The CDR3 loop spans 16 amino acids. In DNA, the CDR3 is TGTGCCAGCAGTGATGGAGGTGACAGGGGAATCTACGAGCAGTACTTC. Protein product: CASSDGGDRGIYEQYF. The full variable domain, rest sourced from reference TRBV2 and TRBJ2-7, is EPEVTQTPSHQVTQMGQEVILRCVPISNHLYFYWYRQILGQKVEFLVSFYNNEISEKSEIFDDQFSVERPDGSNFTLKIRSTKLEDSAMYFCASSDGGDRGIYEQYFGPGTRLTVT.

The chain joins TRBV3-1 (or the pseudogene TRBV3-2) to TRBJ1-1, with D uncertain. Germline assignment: CDR1 LGHDT and CDR2 YNNKEL (reference sequence). Trimming removed 0 bases at V and 11 bases at J, with 13 bases between. This CDR3 comprises 13 residues. CDR3 nucleotides: TGTGCCAGCAGCCAAGATCGCCGAGATAAGGCTTTCTTT. It translates to CASSQDRRDKAFF.

The chain joins TRBV6-6 to TRBJ2-5, with 9 bases lining up with TRBD2. V was clipped by 7 bases and J by 5 bases; unmatched bases: 5. Germline CDR1 MNHNY, CDR2 SVGAGI (reference sequence). The CDR3 is 13 amino acids. The CDR3 coding sequence is TGTGCCAGCAAGCGGGGGGCCAGGGAGACCCAGTACTTC. It specifies CASKRGARETQYF.

This clone was detected only once. The CDR3 DNA follows: TGCGCCAGCAGCTTTATCAGCGGGGGGGCCACAGATACGCAGTATTTT. As protein: CASSFISGGATDTQYF. The rearrangement joins TRBV5-1 to TRBJ2-3; 10 nucleotides agree with TRBD2. V was clipped by 2 bases and J by 2 bases; unmatched bases: 5. Germline loops: CDR1 SGHRS, CDR2 YFSETQ. The CDR3 length is 16 residues.

The genes are TRBV21-1 and TRBJ2-5; the table's D call of TRBD2 was not tested on the DNA. TRBV21-1 is assigned pseudogene status. This CDR3 region has 16 residues. The CDR3 loop is CASSKDKRDVQETQYF. Here the CDR3 DNA reads TGTGCCAGCAGCAAAGACAAGCGGGACGTACAAGAGACCCAGTACTTC.

This clone has a single count. The chain links TRBV27 to TRBJ1-6; possibly TRBD1 for D (5 bases). V was pared by 0 bases and J by 9 bases, with 15 bases between. The CDR3 totals 16 residues. In germline, CDR1 is MNHEY, CDR2 SMNVEV (reference sequence). Here the CDR3 reads CASSLSRTGLGSPLHF. The CDR3 DNA follows: TGTGCCAGCAGTTTATCAAGAACAGGTTTGGGTTCACCCCTCCACTTT.

This clone was detected a few times. The J gene is TRBJ2-5, the V gene TRBV13; TRBD2 matches at 10 bases. The CDR3 covers 15 residues. Germline CDR1 PRHDT, CDR2 FYEKMQ (reference sequence). V shed 0 bases, J shed 4 bases, and the junction held 2 bases outside the gene matches. CDR3 residues: CASSLGLAGSETQYF. The CDR3 DNA reads TGTGCCAGCAGCTTAGGACTAGCGGGGTCAGAGACCCAGTACTTC.

The rearrangement links TRBV6-5 to TRBJ2-6; D unresolved. Between the trimmed V and J ends, which lost 6 bases and 2 bases, there was a span of 11 bases. Germline CDR1 MNHEY, CDR2 SVGAGI. CDR3 length: 15 amino acids. The CDR3: CASRRTSAGANVLTF. CDR3 DNA: TGTGCCAGCAGGCGAACCTCGGCTGGGGCCAACGTCCTGACTTTC.

The chain recombines TRBV7-2 with TRBJ2-7; TRBD1 might be the D (6 bases). CDR3 size: 13 residues. V was trimmed by 2 bases and J by 4 bases, leaving 9 bases between them. Germline V gene data show CDR1 as SGHTA and CDR2 as FQGNSA. CDR3 nucleotide sequence: TGTGCCAGCAGCTTAAACAGGGATTACGAGCAGTACTTC. Translation gives CASSLNRDYEQYF.

This chain connects TRBV4-1 to TRBJ2-2, with 13 bases identical to TRBD2. The germline V gene has CDR1 MGHRA and CDR2 YSYEKL. The CDR3 length is 16 residues. Trimming took 2 bases from V and 6 from J; bases not matched to a gene: 3. CDR3 in amino acids: CASSQRGLAGAGELFF. The CDR3 DNA reads TGCGCCAGCAGCCAACGTGGACTAGCGGGGGCCGGGGAGCTGTTTTTT.

The rearrangement joins TRBV19 to TRBJ2-2, with a possible D match to TRBD1 (5 bases). Germline values: CDR1 LNHDA, CDR2 SQIVND (reference sequence). V lost 8 bases to trimming and J lost 2 bases, with 18 bases between them. This CDR3 spans 16 amino acids. CDR3 sequence reads: CASGNLRQTNTGELFF. The CDR3 coding sequence is TGTGCCAGTGGGAATCTTAGACAGACCAACACCGGGGAGCTGTTTTTT.

This sequence joins TRBV24-1 and TRBJ2-3, with a tentative D call TRBD1 (6 bases). Germline V gives CDR1 KGHDR, CDR2 SFDVKD. Trimming left V 6 bases short and J 3 bases short, with 9 bases between. The CDR3 covers 13 residues. The CDR3 region is CATSPQGTDTQYF. DNA for the CDR3: TGTGCCACCAGTCCCCAGGGGACAGATACGCAGTATTTT.

V and J are TRBV6-5 and TRBJ2-7; a possible D gene is TRBD1 (6 bases). The CDR3 runs 15 residues. The germline V gene encodes CDR1 MNHEY and CDR2 SVGAGI. Trimming left V 6 bases short and J 2 bases short, with 17 bases between. The CDR3 sequence: CASSLYRERAYEQYF. DNA of the CDR3: TGTGCCAGCAGCCTCTACAGGGAAAGGGCCTACGAGCAGTACTTC.

The chain uses TRBV5-1 and TRBJ1-1, with D perhaps matching TRBD1 (5 bases). The CDR3 has 15 residues. Per the germline V gene, CDR1 is SGHRS and CDR2 is YFSETQ. The V end was cut by 6 bases, the J end by 1 base, with 16 bases between. CDR3 sequence reads: CASIAGDLPNTEAFF. CDR3 sequence (DNA): TGCGCCAGCATAGCGGGGGACCTCCCGAACACTGAAGCTTTCTTT. Full variable domain (outside the CDR3, taken from reference TRBV5-1 and TRBJ1-1): KAGVTQTPRYLIKTRGQQVTLSCSPISGHRSVSWYQQTPGQGLQFLFEYFSETQRNKGNFPGRFSGRQFSNSRSEMNVSTLELGDSALYLCASIAGDLPNTEAFFGQGTRLTVV.

In DNA, the CDR3 is TGTGCCTGGATGGGAGGGGCCTTTGGAGAGACCCAGTACTTC. This gives the protein CAWMGGAFGETQYF. The genes are TRBV30 and TRBJ2-5; TRBD2 matches at 7 bases. Germline V gene sequence: CDR1 GTSNPN, CDR2 SVGIG (reference sequence). This CDR3 is built from 14 residues. After removal of 4 bases from V and 4 bases from J, the junction contained 9 bases not matched to a gene.

This rearrangement joins TRBV3-1 (or the pseudogene TRBV3-2) to TRBJ2-5, with a tentative D call TRBD2 (5 bases). CDR1 LGHDT and CDR2 YNNKEL come from the germline V gene (reference sequence). The CDR3 spans 12 residues. Between the trimmed V and J ends, which lost 1 base and 7 bases, there was a span of 7 bases. The CDR3 region has the DNA TGTGCCAGCAGCCAAGTCGGGGTGACCCAGTACTTC. Residues: CASSQVGVTQYF.

The chain combines TRBV25-1 with TRBJ2-2, with 7 positions matching TRBD2. Trimming took 8 bases from V and 7 from J; bases not matched to a gene: 10. CDR1 is MGHDK and CDR2 is SYGVNS in the germline V gene. The CDR3 runs to 14 residues. The chain's CDR3 is CASGPAGENGELFF. The CDR3 bases are TGTGCCAGCGGCCCCGCGGGGGAGAACGGGGAGCTGTTTTTT.

This clone was picked up one time. The chain couples TRBV5-1 to TRBJ1-4, with D unclear. Germline V gives CDR1 SGHRS, CDR2 YFSETQ. CDR3 length: 15 amino acids. The ends were cut back, 0 bases at V and 7 bases at J, with 13 bases in the middle. The CDR3 sequence is CASSLDRQMAEKLFF. CDR3 sequence (DNA): TGCGCCAGCAGCTTGGACAGACAAATGGCTGAAAAACTGTTTTTT.

The CDR3 loop reads CASSLSIYGGPYEQYF. CDR3 bases: TGTGCCAGCAGCTTGAGTATATACGGGGGGCCGTACGAGCAGTACTTC. The J gene is TRBJ2-7, the V gene TRBV5-4; TRBD2 might be the D (7 bases). The germline CDR1 and CDR2 sequences are SGHNT and YYREEE (reference sequence). The CDR3 has 16 amino acids. V was pared by 1 base and J by 4 bases, with 18 bases between.

The chain employs TRBV27 and TRBJ1-6; D is uncertain. V shed 0 bases and J shed 11 bases, with 5 bases lying between them. Germline-derived CDR1 and CDR2 are MNHEY and SMNVEV (reference sequence). The length of the CDR3 is 12 residues. The CDR3 DNA is TGTGCCAGCAGTTTATCACGGGCACCCCTCCACTTT. It codes for CASSLSRAPLHF.

The CDR3 DNA is TGTGCCAGCTCAACGGGGACTGACTACTCTGGAAACACCATATATTTT. Amino acid sequence: CASSTGTDYSGNTIYF. The gene calls are TRBV18 and TRBJ1-3; perhaps TRBD1 as D (5 bases). V shed 5 bases and J shed 0 bases, with 14 bases lying between them. Germline assignment: CDR1 KGHSH and CDR2 LQKENI. This CDR3 comprises 16 residues.

The genes are TRBV3-1 (or the pseudogene TRBV3-2) and TRBJ2-1, with unresolved D. This CDR3 has 14 residues. V was cut by 0 bases and J by 2 bases, with 5 bases left in between. Looked up from germline, CDR1 is LGHDT and CDR2 is YNNKEL (reference sequence). CDR3 nucleotides: TGTGCCAGCAGCCAAGATCGAGCCTACAATGAGCAGTTCTTC. This translates into CASSQDRAYNEQFF.

The rearrangement links TRBV4-1 to TRBJ2-1; D is possibly TRBD2 (6 bases). The CDR3 is made up of 14 amino acids. Germline V gene lookup returns CDR1 MGHRA and CDR2 YSYEKL. Trimming took 0 bases from V and 10 from J, leaving 13 bases between them. CDR3 sequence reads: CASSQDPSAGEQFF. CDR3 nucleotide sequence: TGCGCCAGCAGCCAAGACCCTAGCGCGGGGGAGCAGTTCTTC.